The present T cell receptor beta chain was sequenced within a study of blood T cell repertoires in COVID-19. Germline CDR1 and CDR2: LGHNT and FRNRAP. This CDR3 comprises 13 residues. V shed 3 bases and J shed 4 bases, with 9 bases lying between them. Original data processing: Estimation of nucleated cell counts was performed using reference gene primer amplification. The table came from immunoSEQ multiplex PCR; TCRdb's copy has only in-frame clones and leaves some out. Clone size and the V and J calls come from that table; the DNA yielded D and trimming. The data contain tens of thousands of clones, over 75% of them seen just once; the ten biggest clones take up around 15%.

Sequencing was carried out using peripheral blood. This receptor was taken from a man between 65 and 80 years old with acute or convalescent COVID-19. The rearrangement uses TRBV12-5 and TRBJ1-1; no definite D call. Here the CDR3 reads CASGFTAGTEAFF. In nucleotides, the CDR3 is TGTGCTAGTGGTTTCACCGCCGGCACTGAAGCTTTCTTT.